In this sample, the clone carrying this T cell receptor beta chain turned up a few times. These data originate in a study of blood T cells in healthy people across ages. For the second PCR, which ran for about 7 to 11 cycles, a sample-barcoded 5' primer and a J-beta primer mix were used. In TCRdb, the 5' RACE reads were re-called with MiXCR into one record per CDR3 protein. Of over 750,000 distinct CDR3 sequences listed, roughly 25% are singletons. V dropped 7 bases and J dropped 5 bases, with 8 bases sitting between them. The length of the CDR3 is 11 residues. CDR1 and CDR2 (germline): SNHLY, FYNNEI. These records were also assigned to another study, of T cells of mothers and their children.

This chain joins TRBV2 and TRBJ2-5; D gene uncertain. The TCR was taken from a boy younger than 18 in good health. The sequencing sample was made of blood. In DNA form, the CDR3 reads TGTGCCAGCACGCCCGCGGAGACCCAGTACTTC. Translation: CASTPAETQYF.